The entry below describes one TCR beta chain. This clonotype came up a few times. Its cognate antigen has yet to be identified. The record has no base qualities; no much larger clone is one base away. V loses 3 bases, J loses 8 bases, and the germline ends lie 13 bases apart. Based on the germline V gene (reference sequence), the CDR1 and CDR2 sequences are DFQATT and SNEGSKA. The CDR3 runs 12 residues from the cysteine to the phenylalanine. The kept DNA is CDR3 alone, 36 bases in frame from the first base. Interpreted using the paper, the treatment or condition label stands for: in vitro stimulation with specific CMV peptide epitopes to enrich CMV-specific T cells. The data derive from a study of T cell repertoires in cytomegalovirus infection (dated by TCRdb to 2018 to 2020). Study-level background: Peptide stimulations targeted recently identified HLA-C-restricted CMV epitopes, whose presentation resists viral immunomodulation, together with well-studied HLA-B-restricted epitopes. Because public TCR beta signatures pointed to carriage of CMV infection together with the matching HLA type, the HLA type of each donor mattered for the analysis. Overall study outcomes, separate from this receptor: The ex vivo response was dominated by HLA-C-restricted CMV-specific TCR beta clonotypes, which also provided the single most frequent clonotype in two of eight donors. Carriers of CMV infection plus the relevant HLA type were discriminated by the cumulative frequency of public TCR beta family members in the study cohort and in an independent approximately 340-donor cohort.

Sequencing was performed on an Illumina HiSeq 1500. Clones were called with MiXCR by TCRdb after fastp trimmed the public reads at Q25, and only in-frame beta chains were retained. Rows matching on CDR3 protein sequence are summarized as one entry with the most common DNA and genes. The sample records 450,000 to 600,000 distinct CDR3 sequences, about 33% of which are singletons. The ten largest clonotypes hold roughly a sixth of the sample. The receptor was isolated from a human donor in good health (CMV status not recorded). Some clones in this sample may be carry-over from other donors' samples. The sequencing here drew on cultured PBMCs, taken from culture after CMV antigen stimulation. The rearranged chain carries TRBV20-1 and TRBJ1-2; no D segment can be confidently identified. The CDR3 sequence is CSASSSSLGYTF. The base sequence is TGCAGTGCTAGTAGCAGCTCTTTAGGCTACACCTTC.